A selection of T cell receptor beta chains follows, all from one sample in a study of T-cell reconstitution after alpha-beta-depleted transplantation in children. TCRdb re-called the PCR reads with MiXCR, one entry per CDR3 protein. The profile shows approximately 340,000 distinct CDR3 sequences, 10% of them singletons. The sequenced sample was PBMCs from the stem cell graft donor, obtained from the stem cell graft. The receptor set was obtained from a human donor who donated a stem cell graft to a child with acute lymphoblastic leukemia. Both conserved end residues are part of each CDR3. D genes are given only for firm matches. Size tells how often a clone was seen (once, few, many) or the class of an expanded clone, and some rows leave it out.

TRBV12-3/TRBV12-4	NA	NA	11	TRBJ1-1	CARKSNTEAFF	TGTGCCCGCAAGTCTAACACTGAAGCTTTCTTC
TRBV29-1	NA	NA	11	TRBJ1-1	CSVESNTEAFF	TGCAGCGTTGAGTCGAACACTGAAGCTTTCTTT
TRBV5-1	TRBD1	few	19	TRBJ1-1	CASSGRDRGGFAMNTEAFF	TGCGCCAGCAGCGGCCGGGACAGGGGTGGTTTTGCTATGAACACTGAAGCTTTCTTT
TRBV5-1	NA	NA	15	TRBJ2-7	CASSLLFGDSYEQYF	TGCGCCAGCAGCTTGCTGTTCGGGGACTCCTACGAGCAGTACTTC
TRBV7-9	NA	many	17	TRBJ2-3	CASSSPQRVSPPDTQYF	TGTGCCAGCAGCTCACCTCAGCGGGTCAGCCCCCCAGATACGCAGTATTTT
TRBV5-1	TRBD1	NA	14	TRBJ2-1	CASSGGTGVDEQFF	TGCGCCAGCAGCGGGGGGACAGGGGTCGATGAGCAGTTCTTC
TRBV30	NA	few	11	TRBJ2-7	CACRDPSEQYF	TGTGCCTGCCGGGATCCCTCCGAGCAGTACTTC
TRBV11-1	TRBD2	few	18	TRBJ2-2	CASSAGLAGGANTGELFF	TGTGCCAGCAGCGCCGGACTAGCGGGAGGAGCGAACACCGGGGAGCTGTTTTTT
TRBV7-6	NA	NA	14	TRBJ2-1	CASSFQADYNEQFF	TGTGCCAGCAGCTTTCAAGCGGACTACAATGAGCAGTTCTTC
TRBV4-1	TRBD1	few	16	TRBJ1-5	CASSHFDRGGNQPQHF	TGCGCCAGCAGCCACTTCGACAGGGGAGGCAATCAGCCCCAGCATTTT
TRBV7-6	TRBD1	few	15	TRBJ2-7	CASSVGTAVNYEQYF	TGTGCCAGCAGCGTAGGGACAGCGGTTAACTACGAGCAGTACTTC
TRBV3-1	TRBD1	few	16	TRBJ2-3	CASSQRQGAGTDTQYF	TGTGCCAGCAGCCAGCGACAGGGGGCGGGCACAGATACGCAGTATTTT
TRBV12-3/TRBV12-4	NA	many	13	TRBJ2-7	CASSSGGSYEQYF	TGTGCCAGCAGTTCCGGGGGTTCCTACGAGCAGTACTTC
TRBV27	TRBD2	many	14	TRBJ2-7	CASSLSGTPYEQYF	TGTGCCAGCAGTCTCAGCGGGACCCCCTACGAGCAGTACTTC
TRBV21-1	NA	many	12	TRBJ1-2	CASQDRGGGYTF	TGTGCCAGCCAAGACAGGGGCGGTGGCTACACCTTC
TRBV2	NA	few	15	TRBJ2-1	CASSEARGGAHEQFF	TGTGCCAGCAGTGAAGCCCGAGGGGGAGCACATGAGCAGTTCTTC
TRBV11-2	TRBD2	NA	16	TRBJ2-3	CASRSHTGGDTDTQYF	TGTGCCAGCCGCTCCCACACCGGGGGGGATACAGATACGCAGTATTTT
TRBV5-1	NA	NA	14	TRBJ1-5	CASSLEGRGQPQHF	TGCGCCAGCAGCTTGGAAGGGCGTGGTCAGCCCCAGCATTTT
TRBV7-9	NA	NA	16	TRBJ1-1	CASSLPPRGLSTEAFF	TGTGCCAGCAGCTTACCTCCCAGGGGTTTGAGCACTGAAGCTTTCTTT
TRBV7-9	NA	many	14	TRBJ2-1	CASSSLQGRDEQFF	TGTGCCAGCAGCTCCCTCCAGGGTCGGGATGAGCAGTTCTTC
TRBV7-2	TRBD1	NA	14	TRBJ2-7	CASSFDRDAYEQYF	TGTGCCAGCAGCTTTGACAGGGATGCTTACGAGCAGTACTTC
TRBV7-9	NA	many	12	TRBJ2-3	CASSLVPDTQYF	TGTGCCAGCAGTTTAGTCCCAGATACGCAGTATTTT
TRBV6-2/TRBV6-3	TRBD1	NA	16	TRBJ1-1	CASSSLRTGVNTEAFF	TGTGCCAGCAGTAGCCTCAGGACAGGGGTGAACACTGAAGCTTTCTTT
TRBV12-3/TRBV12-4	TRBD1	few	14	TRBJ1-5	CASSFGTGFQPQHF	TGTGCCAGCAGTTTTGGGACAGGGTTTCAGCCCCAGCATTTT
TRBV20-1	TRBD1	NA	17	TRBJ1-5	CSARDPGQAYSNQPQHF	TGCAGTGCTAGAGACCCCGGACAGGCCTATAGCAATCAGCCCCAGCATTTT
TRBV2	NA	many	13	TRBJ2-7	CASSAGGDYEQYF	TGTGCCAGCAGCGCAGGGGGGGACTACGAGCAGTACTTC
TRBV6-1	TRBD2	NA	14	TRBJ2-5	CASASGRVEETQYF	TGTGCCAGCGCTAGCGGGAGGGTGGAAGAGACCCAGTACTTC
TRBV6-1	TRBD2	few	16	TRBJ2-1	CASSEAPAGGQHEQFF	TGTGCCAGCAGTGAAGCTCCAGCGGGAGGGCAGCATGAGCAGTTCTTC
TRBV7-7	TRBD1	NA	14	TRBJ1-2	CASTLRTGDYGYTF	TGTGCTAGCACCTTACGTACAGGGGACTATGGCTACACCTTC